A selection of T cell receptor beta chains follows, all from one sample in a study of cytomegalovirus exposure and HLA in healthy donors. Sequencing was performed with immunoSEQ multiplex PCR; in TCRdb, only in-frame clones are kept and a portion is missing. Of 65,000 to 80,000 clones in the sample, 74% were seen once. The sample taken for sequencing was PBMCs. Receptor source: a man in his forties or fifties in good health and CMV-seropositive. Each CDR3 is given without its conserved first and last residue. Only some rows state a clone size, as once, few, many or a class for expanded clones.

few | TRBV19 | ASSTNTGAAF
NA | TRBV11-2 | ASSPLDTIY
medium-sized | TRBV4-3 | ASSQDGGSGGAKDTQY
once | TRBV5-1 | ASRLDFPDTQY
NA | TRBV5-1 | ASSLLEGEQY
few | TRBV5-5 | ASSPTARREETQY
few | TRBV7-2 | ASSRPTGKNIQY
once | TRBV5-4 | ASSFGADQPQH
few | TRBV28 | ASRPQGRETQY
few | TRBV12-5 | ASGLGQKYTEAF
NA | TRBV7-3 | ASSSSTATEAF
NA | TRBV18 | ASSDQRGPHTTNEKLF
once | TRBV5-1 | ASSQQGANTEAF
NA | TRBV5-8 | ASSAIRDTLANTGELF
NA | TRBV6-6 | ATRTSTYNEQF
once | TRBV10-3 | AISKQAQLGHEQY
NA | TRBV2 | ASSGDKAGDTEAF
NA | TRBV7-2 | ASSGDSNTEAF
NA | TRBV9 | ASSLPHTEAF
NA | TRBV7-2 | ASSPDRASYEQY
NA | TRBV5-6 | ASSSLGRREQY
NA | TRBV5-4 | ASSRGWGAGTGELF
NA | TRBV5-6 | ASSLDGLSGYT
NA | TRBV30 | AWSVGDSGTEAF
NA | TRBV5-6 | ASSLGPRWEQF
NA | TRBV6-5 | ASRRTGKRDTQY
NA | TRBV7-2 | ASSQTVEETQY
NA | TRBV6-6 | ASSWAAGANVLT
NA | TRBV29-1 | SVEDQLGANVLT
once | TRBV4-2 | ASSSTSGQGGGETQY
NA | TRBV11-3 | ASSLAGLNNEQF
NA | TRBV28 | ASSSGTGSLYGYT
NA | TRBV19 | ASSRTGLNTEAF
NA | TRBV5-4 | ASSLEGGSTETQY
NA | TRBV29-1 | SVEGRLRGSEAF
NA | TRBV5-1 | ASSLEQPGNTIY
NA | TRBV30 | AWSLPSGQGFTDTQY